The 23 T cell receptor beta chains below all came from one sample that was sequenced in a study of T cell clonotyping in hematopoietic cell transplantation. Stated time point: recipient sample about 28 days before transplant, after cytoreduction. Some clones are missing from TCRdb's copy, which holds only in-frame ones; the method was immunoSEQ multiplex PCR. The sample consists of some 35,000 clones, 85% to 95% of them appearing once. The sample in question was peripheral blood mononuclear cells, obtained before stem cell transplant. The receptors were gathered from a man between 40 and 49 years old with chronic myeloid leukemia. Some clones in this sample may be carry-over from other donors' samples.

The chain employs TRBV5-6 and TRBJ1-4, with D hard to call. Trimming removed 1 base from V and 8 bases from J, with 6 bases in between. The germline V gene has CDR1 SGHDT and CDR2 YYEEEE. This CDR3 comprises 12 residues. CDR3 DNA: TGTGCCAGCAGCTTGTTGGAAGAAAAACTGTTTTTT. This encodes CASSLLEEKLFF.

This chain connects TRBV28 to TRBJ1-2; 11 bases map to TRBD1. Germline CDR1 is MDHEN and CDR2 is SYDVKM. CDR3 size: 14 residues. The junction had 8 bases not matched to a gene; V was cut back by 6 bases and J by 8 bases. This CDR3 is CASSLDRGRRGYTF. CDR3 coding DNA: TGTGCCAGCAGCTTGGACAGGGGGCGCCGGGGCTACACCTTC.

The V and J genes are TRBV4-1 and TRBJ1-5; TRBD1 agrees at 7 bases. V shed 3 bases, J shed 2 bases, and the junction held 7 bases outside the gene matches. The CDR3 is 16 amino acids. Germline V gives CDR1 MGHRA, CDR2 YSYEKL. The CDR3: CASSQESGTGNQPQHF. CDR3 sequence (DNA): TGCGCCAGCAGCCAGGAATCCGGGACAGGCAATCAGCCCCAGCATTTT.

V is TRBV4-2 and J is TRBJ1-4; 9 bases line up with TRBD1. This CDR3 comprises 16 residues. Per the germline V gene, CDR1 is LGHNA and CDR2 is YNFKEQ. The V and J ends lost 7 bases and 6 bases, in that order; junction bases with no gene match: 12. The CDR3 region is CASNPQTGGAYEKLFF. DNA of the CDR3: TGTGCCAGCAACCCCCAAACAGGGGGCGCTTATGAAAAACTGTTTTTT.

CDR3 sequence: CASSQDGEIVGSTDTQYF. As DNA, the CDR3 is TGCGCCAGCAGCCAAGATGGGGAGATCGTAGGTAGCACAGATACGCAGTATTTT. The V gene is TRBV4-3, the J gene TRBJ2-3; a possible D gene is TRBD2 (5 bases). CDR3 length equals 18 residues. V shed 0 bases and J shed 0 bases, with 16 bases lying between them. Looked up from germline, CDR1 is LGHNA and CDR2 is YSLEER.

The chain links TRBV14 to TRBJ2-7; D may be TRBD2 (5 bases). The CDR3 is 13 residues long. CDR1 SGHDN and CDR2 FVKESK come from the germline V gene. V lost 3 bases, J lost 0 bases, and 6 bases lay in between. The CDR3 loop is CASSHGSSYEQYF. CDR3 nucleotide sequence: TGTGCCAGCAGCCATGGGAGCTCCTACGAGCAGTACTTC.

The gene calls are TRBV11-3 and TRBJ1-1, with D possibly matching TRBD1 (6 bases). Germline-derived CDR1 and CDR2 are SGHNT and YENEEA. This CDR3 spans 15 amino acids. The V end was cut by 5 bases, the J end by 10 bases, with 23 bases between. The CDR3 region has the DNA TGTGCCAGCAGCCCCGGGGAGGGGGGATTCATTGGAGCTTTCTTT. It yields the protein CASSPGEGGFIGAFF. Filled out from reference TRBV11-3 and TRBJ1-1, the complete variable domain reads EAGVVQSPRYKIIEKKQPVAFWCNPISGHNTLYWYLQNLGQGPELLIRYENEEAVDDSQLPKDRFSAERLKGVDSTLKIQPAELGDSAVYLCASSPGEGGFIGAFFGQGTRLTVV.

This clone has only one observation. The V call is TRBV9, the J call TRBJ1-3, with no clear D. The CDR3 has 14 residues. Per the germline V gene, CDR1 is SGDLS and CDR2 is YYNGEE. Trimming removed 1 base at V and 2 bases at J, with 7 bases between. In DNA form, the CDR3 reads TGTGCCAGCAGCGTAAGAAGTGCTGGAAACACCATATATTTT. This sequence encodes CASSVRSAGNTIYF.

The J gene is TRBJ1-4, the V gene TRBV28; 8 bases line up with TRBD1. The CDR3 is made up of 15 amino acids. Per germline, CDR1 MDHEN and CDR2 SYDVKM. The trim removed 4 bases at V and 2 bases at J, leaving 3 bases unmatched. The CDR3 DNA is TGTGCCAGCAGTTCACCAGGGGGCACTAATGAAAAACTGTTTTTT. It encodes CASSSPGGTNEKLFF.

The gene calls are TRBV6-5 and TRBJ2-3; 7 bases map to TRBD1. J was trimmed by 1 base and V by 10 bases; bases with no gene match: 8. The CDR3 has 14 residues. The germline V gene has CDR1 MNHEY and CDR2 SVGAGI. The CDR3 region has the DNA TGTGCCACCGCCTCCGGACAGGGCACAGATACGCAGTATTTT. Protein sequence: CATASGQGTDTQYF.

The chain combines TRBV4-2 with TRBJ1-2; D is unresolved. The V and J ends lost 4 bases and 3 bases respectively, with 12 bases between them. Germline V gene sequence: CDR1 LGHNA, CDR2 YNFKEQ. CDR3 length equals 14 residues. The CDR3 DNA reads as TGTGCCAGCAGCCGCGAGACACTTTACTATGGCTACACCTTC. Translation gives CASSRETLYYGYTF.

This CDR3 reads CASSYSRQGGNQPQHF. The CDR3 DNA sequence: TGTGCCAGCAGTTACTCACGTCAGGGAGGTAATCAGCCCCAGCATTTT. The rearrangement links TRBV6-6 to TRBJ1-5; weak D call: TRBD1 (5 bases). V lost 0 bases to trimming and J lost 4 bases, with 13 bases between them. CDR1 and CDR2 (germline): MNHNY, SVGAGI (reference sequence). The CDR3 is 16 amino acids.

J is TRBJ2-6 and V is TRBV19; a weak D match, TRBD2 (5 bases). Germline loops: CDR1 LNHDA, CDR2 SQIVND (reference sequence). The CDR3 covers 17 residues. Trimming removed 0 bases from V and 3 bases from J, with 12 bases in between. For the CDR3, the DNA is TGTGCCAGTAGTATAGATCGGGCGGGCGGTGGGGCCAACGTCCTGACTTTC. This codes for CASSIDRAGGGANVLTF.

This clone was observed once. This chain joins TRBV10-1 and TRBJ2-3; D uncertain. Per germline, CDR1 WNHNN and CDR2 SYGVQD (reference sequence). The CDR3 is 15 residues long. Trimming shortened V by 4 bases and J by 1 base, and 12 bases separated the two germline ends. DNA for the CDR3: TGCGCCAGCAGTGGAGCTCTTGGGGGCACAGATACGCAGTATTTT. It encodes CASSGALGGTDTQYF.

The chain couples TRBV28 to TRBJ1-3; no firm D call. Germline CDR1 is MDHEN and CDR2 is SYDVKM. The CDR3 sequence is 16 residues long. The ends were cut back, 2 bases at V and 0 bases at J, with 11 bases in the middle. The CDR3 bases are TGTGCCAGCAGTTTAGGGTTTTCTAGCTCTGGAAACACCATATATTTT. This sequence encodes CASSLGFSSSGNTIYF.

The CDR3 region is CASSPGGDQPQHF. For the CDR3, the DNA is TGTGCCAGCAGCCCAGGGGGAGATCAGCCCCAGCATTTT. The chain recombines TRBV11-2 with TRBJ1-5; 7 nucleotides align to TRBD1. Trimming removed 5 bases from V and 5 bases from J; junction bases left unmatched: 3. Germline-derived CDR1 and CDR2 are SGHAT and FQNNGV. This CDR3 comprises 13 residues.

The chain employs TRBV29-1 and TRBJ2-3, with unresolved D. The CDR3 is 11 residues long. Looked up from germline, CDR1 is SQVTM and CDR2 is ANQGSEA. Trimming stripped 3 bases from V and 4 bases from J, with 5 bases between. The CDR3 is CSVERPDTQYF. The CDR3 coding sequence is TGCAGCGTTGAGAGGCCAGATACGCAGTATTTT.

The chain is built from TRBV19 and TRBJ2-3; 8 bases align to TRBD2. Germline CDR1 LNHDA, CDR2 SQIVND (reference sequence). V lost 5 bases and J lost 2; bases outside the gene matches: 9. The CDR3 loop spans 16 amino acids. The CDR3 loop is CASSGRIAGTTDTQYF. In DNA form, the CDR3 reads TGTGCCAGTAGTGGCCGGATAGCGGGGACCACAGATACGCAGTATTTT.

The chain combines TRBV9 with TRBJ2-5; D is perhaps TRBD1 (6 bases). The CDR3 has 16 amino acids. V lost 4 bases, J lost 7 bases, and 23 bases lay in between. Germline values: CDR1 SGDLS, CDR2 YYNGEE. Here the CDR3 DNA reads TGTGCCAGCAGCATACAGCCGGGACACCCAAGATCGACCCAGTACTTC. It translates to CASSIQPGHPRSTQYF.

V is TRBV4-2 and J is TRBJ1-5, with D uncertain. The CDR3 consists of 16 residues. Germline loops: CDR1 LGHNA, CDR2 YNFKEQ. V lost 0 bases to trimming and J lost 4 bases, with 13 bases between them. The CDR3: CASSQDSSAQNQPQHF. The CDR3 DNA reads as TGTGCCAGCAGCCAAGATTCGTCAGCTCAAAATCAGCCCCAGCATTTT.

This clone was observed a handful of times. DNA for the CDR3: TGCGCCAGCCACCGACAGGGGGTTCGGACTGAAGCTTTCTTT. Protein: CASHRQGVRTEAFF. The chain links TRBV5-1 to TRBJ1-1; 9 bases are a match to TRBD1. Germline assignment: CDR1 SGHRS and CDR2 YFSETQ. J lost 5 bases, V lost 7 bases, and 9 bases had no gene match. The CDR3 extends over 14 amino acids.

CDR3 sequence reads: CATQPRGNTEAFF. The CDR3 DNA follows: TGTGCCACCCAGCCCAGGGGGAACACTGAAGCTTTCTTT. The V and J genes are TRBV25-1 and TRBJ1-1; weak D call: TRBD1 (6 bases). From germline, CDR1 is MGHDK and CDR2 SYGVNS. Trimming removed 10 bases at V and 1 base at J, with 13 bases between. CDR3 length: 13 residues.

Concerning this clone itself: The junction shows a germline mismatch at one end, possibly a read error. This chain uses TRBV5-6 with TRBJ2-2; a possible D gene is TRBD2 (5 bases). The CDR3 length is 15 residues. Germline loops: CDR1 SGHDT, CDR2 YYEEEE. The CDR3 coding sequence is TGTGCCAACAGCCCTCTCGGGGCGAACACCGGGGAGCTGTTTTTT. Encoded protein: CANSPLGANTGELFF.